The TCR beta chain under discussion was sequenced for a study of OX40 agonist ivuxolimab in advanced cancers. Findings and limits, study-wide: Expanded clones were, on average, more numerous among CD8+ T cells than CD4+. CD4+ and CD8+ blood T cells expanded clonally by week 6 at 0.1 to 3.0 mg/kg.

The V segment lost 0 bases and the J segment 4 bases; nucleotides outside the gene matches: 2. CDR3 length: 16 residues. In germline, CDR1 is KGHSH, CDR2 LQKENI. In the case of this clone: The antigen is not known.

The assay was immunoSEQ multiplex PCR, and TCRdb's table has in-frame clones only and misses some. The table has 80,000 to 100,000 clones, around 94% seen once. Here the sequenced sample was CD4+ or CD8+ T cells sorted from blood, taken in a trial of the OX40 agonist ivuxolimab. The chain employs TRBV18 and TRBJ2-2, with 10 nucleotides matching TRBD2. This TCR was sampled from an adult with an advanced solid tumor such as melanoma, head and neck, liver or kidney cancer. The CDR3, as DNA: TGTGCCAGCTCACCACCCAGCGGGAGGGGCACCGGGGAGCTGTTTTTT. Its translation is CASSPPSGRGTGELFF.